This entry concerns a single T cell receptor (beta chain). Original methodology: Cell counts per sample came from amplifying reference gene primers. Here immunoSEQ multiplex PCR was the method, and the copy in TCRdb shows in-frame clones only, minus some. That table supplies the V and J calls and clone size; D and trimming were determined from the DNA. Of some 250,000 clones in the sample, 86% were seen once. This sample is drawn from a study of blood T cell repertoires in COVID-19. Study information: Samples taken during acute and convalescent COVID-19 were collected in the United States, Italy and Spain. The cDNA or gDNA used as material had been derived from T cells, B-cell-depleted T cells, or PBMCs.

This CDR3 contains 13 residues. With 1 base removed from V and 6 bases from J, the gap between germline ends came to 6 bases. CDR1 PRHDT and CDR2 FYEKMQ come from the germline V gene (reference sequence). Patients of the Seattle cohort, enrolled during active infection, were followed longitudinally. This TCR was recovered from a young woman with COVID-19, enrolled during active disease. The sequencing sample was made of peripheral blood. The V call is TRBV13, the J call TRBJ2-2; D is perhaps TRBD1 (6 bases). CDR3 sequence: CASSLEGAGELFF. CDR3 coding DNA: TGTGCCAGCAGCTTAGAGGGGGCCGGGGAGCTGTTTTTT.